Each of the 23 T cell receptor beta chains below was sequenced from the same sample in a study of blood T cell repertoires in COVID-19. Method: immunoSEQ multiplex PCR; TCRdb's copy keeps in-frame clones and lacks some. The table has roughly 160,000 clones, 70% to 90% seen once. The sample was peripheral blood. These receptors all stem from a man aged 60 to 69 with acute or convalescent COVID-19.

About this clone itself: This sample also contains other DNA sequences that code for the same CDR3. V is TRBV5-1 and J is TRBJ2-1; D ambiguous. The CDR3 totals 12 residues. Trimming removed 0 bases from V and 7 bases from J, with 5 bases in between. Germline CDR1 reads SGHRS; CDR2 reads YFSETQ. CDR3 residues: CASSLAGNEQFF. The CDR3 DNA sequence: TGCGCCAGCAGCTTGGCGGGTAATGAGCAGTTCTTC.

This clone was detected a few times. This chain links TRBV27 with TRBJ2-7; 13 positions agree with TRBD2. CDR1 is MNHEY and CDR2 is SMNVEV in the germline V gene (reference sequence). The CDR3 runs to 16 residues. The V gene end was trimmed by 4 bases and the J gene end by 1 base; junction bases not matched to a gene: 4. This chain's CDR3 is CASSSLGLAGSYEQYF. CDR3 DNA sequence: TGTGCCAGCAGTTCCTTGGGACTAGCGGGATCCTACGAGCAGTACTTC.

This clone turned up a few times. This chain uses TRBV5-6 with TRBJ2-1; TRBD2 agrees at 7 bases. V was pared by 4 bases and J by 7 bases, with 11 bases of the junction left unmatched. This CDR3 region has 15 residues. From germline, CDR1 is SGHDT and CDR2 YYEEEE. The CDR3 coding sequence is TGTGCCAGCAGCCCTGGCTCCCCGGGGGGTAATGAGCAGTTCTTC. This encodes CASSPGSPGGNEQFF.

In DNA, the CDR3 is TGTGCCATCAGTGAGTCAACGGGAGGGCCGGGCACCGGGGAGCTGTTTTTT. Residues: CAISESTGGPGTGELFF. The chain recombines TRBV10-3 with TRBJ2-2, with 8 positions matching TRBD2. Germline V gene data show CDR1 as ENHRY and CDR2 as SYGVKD. The V segment lost 0 bases and the J segment 4 bases; nucleotides outside the gene matches: 7. The length of the CDR3 is 17 residues.

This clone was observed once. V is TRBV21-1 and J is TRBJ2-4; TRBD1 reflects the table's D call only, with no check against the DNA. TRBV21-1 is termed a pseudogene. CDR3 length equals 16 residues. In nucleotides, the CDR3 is TGTGCCAGCAGCAAACAGGGGGCGCTAGCCAAAAACATTCAGTACTTC. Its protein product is CASSKQGALAKNIQYF.

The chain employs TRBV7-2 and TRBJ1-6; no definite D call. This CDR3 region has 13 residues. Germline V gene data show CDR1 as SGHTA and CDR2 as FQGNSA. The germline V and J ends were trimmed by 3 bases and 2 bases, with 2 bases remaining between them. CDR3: CASSFTYNSPLHF. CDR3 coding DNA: TGTGCCAGCAGCTTTACCTATAATTCACCCCTCCACTTT.

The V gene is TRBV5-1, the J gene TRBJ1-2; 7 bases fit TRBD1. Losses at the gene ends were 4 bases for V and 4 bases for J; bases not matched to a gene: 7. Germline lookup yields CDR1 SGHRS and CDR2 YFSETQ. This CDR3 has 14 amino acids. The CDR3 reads CASSPAQGPYGYTF. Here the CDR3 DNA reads TGCGCCAGCAGCCCGGCACAGGGGCCCTATGGCTACACCTTC.

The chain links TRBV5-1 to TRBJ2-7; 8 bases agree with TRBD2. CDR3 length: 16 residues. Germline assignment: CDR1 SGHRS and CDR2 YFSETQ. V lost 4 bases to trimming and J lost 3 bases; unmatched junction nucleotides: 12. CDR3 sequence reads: CASSPAGAGGSYEQYF. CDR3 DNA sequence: TGCGCCAGCAGCCCGGCGGGCGCGGGAGGTAGCTACGAGCAGTACTTC.

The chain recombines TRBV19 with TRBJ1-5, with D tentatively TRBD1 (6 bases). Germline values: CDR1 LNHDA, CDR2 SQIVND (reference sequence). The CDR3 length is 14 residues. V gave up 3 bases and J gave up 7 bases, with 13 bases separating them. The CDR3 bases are TGTGCCAGTAGTATGGGTGGACAGTCCCAGCCCCAGCATTTT. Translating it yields CASSMGGQSQPQHF.

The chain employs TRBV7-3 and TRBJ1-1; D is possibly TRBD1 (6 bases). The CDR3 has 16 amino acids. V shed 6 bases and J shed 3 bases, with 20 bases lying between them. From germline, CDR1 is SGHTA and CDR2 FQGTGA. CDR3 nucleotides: TGTGCCAGCAGTCCGGACCAGGGGCGAGGATACACTGAAGCTTTCTTT. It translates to CASSPDQGRGYTEAFF.

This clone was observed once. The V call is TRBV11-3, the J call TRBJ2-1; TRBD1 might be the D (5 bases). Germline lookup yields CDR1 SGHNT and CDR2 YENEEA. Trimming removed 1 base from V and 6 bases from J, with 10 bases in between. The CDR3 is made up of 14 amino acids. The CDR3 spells CASSLGGVSNEQFF. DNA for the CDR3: TGTGCCAGCAGCTTAGGGGGCGTGAGCAATGAGCAGTTCTTC.

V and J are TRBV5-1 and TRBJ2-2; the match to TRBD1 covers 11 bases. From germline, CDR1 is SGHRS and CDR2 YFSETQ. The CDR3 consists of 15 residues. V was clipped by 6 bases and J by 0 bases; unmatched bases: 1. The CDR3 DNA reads TGCGCCAGCAAGGGACAGGGGGCGAACACCGGGGAGCTGTTTTTT. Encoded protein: CASKGQGANTGELFF.

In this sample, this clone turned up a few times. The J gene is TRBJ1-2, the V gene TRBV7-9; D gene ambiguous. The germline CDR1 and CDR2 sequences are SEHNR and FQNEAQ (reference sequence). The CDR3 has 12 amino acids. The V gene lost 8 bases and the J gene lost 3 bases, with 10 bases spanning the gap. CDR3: CASWQIHYGYTF. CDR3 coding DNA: TGTGCCAGCTGGCAGATCCACTATGGCTACACCTTC.

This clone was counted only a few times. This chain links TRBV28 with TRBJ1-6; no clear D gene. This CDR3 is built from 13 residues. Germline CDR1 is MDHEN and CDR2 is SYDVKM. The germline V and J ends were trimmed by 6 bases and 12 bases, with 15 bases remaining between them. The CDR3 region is CASSSIVVLPLHF. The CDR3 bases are TGTGCCAGCAGCTCCATAGTTGTTTTACCCCTCCACTTT.

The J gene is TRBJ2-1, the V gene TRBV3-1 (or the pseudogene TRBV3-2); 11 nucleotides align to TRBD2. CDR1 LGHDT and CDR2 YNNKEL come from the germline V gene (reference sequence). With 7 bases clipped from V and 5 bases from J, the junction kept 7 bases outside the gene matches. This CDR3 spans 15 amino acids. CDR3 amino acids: CASTLAGGPHNEQFF. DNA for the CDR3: TGTGCCAGCACCTTAGCGGGAGGGCCCCACAATGAGCAGTTCTTC.

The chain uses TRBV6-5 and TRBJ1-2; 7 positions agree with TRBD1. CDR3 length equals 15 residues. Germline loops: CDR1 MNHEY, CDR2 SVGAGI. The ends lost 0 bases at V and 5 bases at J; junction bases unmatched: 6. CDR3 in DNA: TGTGCCAGCAGTTACTCAAAGGGACAGCAATATGGCTACACCTTC. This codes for CASSYSKGQQYGYTF.

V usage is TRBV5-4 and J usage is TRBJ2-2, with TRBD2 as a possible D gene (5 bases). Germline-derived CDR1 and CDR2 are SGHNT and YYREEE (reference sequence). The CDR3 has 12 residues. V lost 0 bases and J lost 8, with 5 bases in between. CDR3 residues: CASSLGEGELFF. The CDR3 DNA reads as TGTGCCAGCAGCTTGGGGGAGGGGGAGCTGTTTTTT.

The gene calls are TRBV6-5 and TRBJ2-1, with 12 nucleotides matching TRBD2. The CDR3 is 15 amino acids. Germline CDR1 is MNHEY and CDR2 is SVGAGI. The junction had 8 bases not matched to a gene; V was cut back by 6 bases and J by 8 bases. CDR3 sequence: CASRTSGRGPDEQFF. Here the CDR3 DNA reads TGTGCCAGCAGGACTAGCGGGAGAGGCCCCGATGAGCAGTTCTTC.

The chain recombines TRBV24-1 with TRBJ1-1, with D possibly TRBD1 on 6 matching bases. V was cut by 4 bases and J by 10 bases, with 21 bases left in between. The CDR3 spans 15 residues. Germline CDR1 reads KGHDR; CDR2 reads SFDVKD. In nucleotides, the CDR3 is TGTGCCACCAGTGAACCAGCAGGGGAGGGACGGGGAGCTTTCTTT. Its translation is CATSEPAGEGRGAFF.

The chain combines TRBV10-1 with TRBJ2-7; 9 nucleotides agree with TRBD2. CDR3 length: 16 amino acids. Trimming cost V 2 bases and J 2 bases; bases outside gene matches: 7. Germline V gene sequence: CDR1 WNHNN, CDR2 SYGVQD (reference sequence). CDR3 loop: CASSETHSGGPYEQYF. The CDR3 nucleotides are TGCGCCAGCAGTGAGACCCATAGCGGGGGTCCCTACGAGCAGTACTTC.

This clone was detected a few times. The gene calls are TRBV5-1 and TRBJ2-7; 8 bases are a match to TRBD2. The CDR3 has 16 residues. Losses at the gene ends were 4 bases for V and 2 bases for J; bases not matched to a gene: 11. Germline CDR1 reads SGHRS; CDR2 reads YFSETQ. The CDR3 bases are TGCGCCAGCAGCCGCGGGAGGCGGGAGGTAACCTACGAGCAGTACTTC. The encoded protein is CASSRGRREVTYEQYF.

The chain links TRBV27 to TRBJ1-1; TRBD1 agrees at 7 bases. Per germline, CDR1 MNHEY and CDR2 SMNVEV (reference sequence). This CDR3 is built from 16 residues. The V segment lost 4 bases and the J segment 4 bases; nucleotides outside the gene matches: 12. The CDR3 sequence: CASSSRQGGLGTEAFF. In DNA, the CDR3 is TGTGCCAGCAGTTCTCGGCAGGGGGGATTGGGCACTGAAGCTTTCTTT.

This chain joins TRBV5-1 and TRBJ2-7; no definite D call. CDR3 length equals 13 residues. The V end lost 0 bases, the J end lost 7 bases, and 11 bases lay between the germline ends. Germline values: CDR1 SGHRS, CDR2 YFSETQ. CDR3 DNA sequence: TGCGCCAGCAGCTTGGGACTCGCCCGGGAGCAGTACTTC. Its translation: CASSLGLAREQYF.